This TCR beta chain was captured in a study of blood T cell repertoires in COVID-19. Study overall: Samples came from the United States, Italy and Spain, spanning acute and convalescent COVID-19.

Some clones are missing from TCRdb's copy, which holds only in-frame ones; the method was immunoSEQ multiplex PCR. The sample yields roughly 150,000 clones, around 85% seen once. The TCR comes from a human donor in a cohort sampled during active COVID-19. Sequenced sample: peripheral blood.

Here the CDR3 DNA reads TGTGCCAGCAGGGGGACAGTGAACACTGAAGCTTTCTTT. It codes for CASRGTVNTEAFF. The chain recombines TRBV2 with TRBJ1-1; TRBD1 matches at 7 bases. Germline V gene lookup returns CDR1 SNHLY and CDR2 FYNNEI. CDR3 length: 13 residues. J lost 0 bases, V lost 6 bases, and 1 base had no gene match.